The source of this T cell receptor beta chain is a study of OX40 agonist ivuxolimab in advanced cancers. Overall study: Past anti-PD-1, anti-PD-L1 or anti-CTLA-4 therapy was accepted, and approximately 40% had received some.

General study results and limits: CD4+ T cells averaged fewer expanded clones than CD8+ T cells.

The V segment lost 6 bases and the J segment 4 bases; nucleotides outside the gene matches: 5. The germline V gene encodes CDR1 SGHAT and CDR2 FQNNGV. This CDR3 region has 13 residues. To note about this clone: Its antigen is not identified.

Individuals having autoimmune disease history or systemic immunosuppression were not enrolled. The table came from immunoSEQ multiplex PCR; TCRdb's copy has only in-frame clones and leaves some out. The sample lists 100,000 or so clones, about nine tenths occurring once. The source of this sequence is an adult with an advanced solid tumor such as melanoma, head and neck, liver or kidney cancer. This chain connects TRBV11-2 to TRBJ1-2; 7 bases align to TRBD1. The material sequenced was CD4+ or CD8+ T cells sorted from blood, taken in a trial of the OX40 agonist ivuxolimab. The chain's CDR3 is CASSPTGSYGYTF. The CDR3 coding sequence is TGTGCCAGCAGTCCGACAGGGTCCTATGGCTACACCTTC.